Listed below are T cell receptor beta chains from one sample, sequenced in a study of blood T cell repertoires in COVID-19. TCRdb's table, derived via immunoSEQ multiplex PCR, lists solely in-frame clones and lacks some. The table records 230,000 or so clones, about 85% of them present only once. Sequencing was performed on peripheral blood. These receptors came from a man younger than 45 with active or convalescent COVID-19. The CDR3 runs from the conserved cysteine through the conserved F or W. The order of the fields is CDR3 protein, V gene, J gene, clone size. Some rows mark clone size as missing; the rest say once, few, many or name a class of expanded clone.

CDR3 protein: CASSQIQGDQPQHF
V gene: TRBV18
J gene: TRBJ1-5
clone size: .

CDR3 protein: CASSQVRRTTNEKLFF
V gene: TRBV3-1/TRBV3-2
J gene: TRBJ1-4
clone size: .

CDR3 protein: CASSSGGLSTDTQYF
V gene: TRBV5-1
J gene: TRBJ2-3
clone size: .

CDR3 protein: CASTLFAGGNEQFF
V gene: TRBV28
J gene: TRBJ2-1
clone size: .

CDR3 protein: CASSPNRAPNSPLHF
V gene: TRBV3-1/TRBV3-2
J gene: TRBJ1-6
clone size: .

CDR3 protein: CASSPDRFPTEAFF
V gene: TRBV5-1
J gene: TRBJ1-1
clone size: few

CDR3 protein: CASSWGTGSEQYF
V gene: TRBV7-9
J gene: TRBJ2-7
clone size: .

CDR3 protein: CASSRGLNYGYTF
V gene: TRBV6-5
J gene: TRBJ1-2
clone size: .

CDR3 protein: CASSIRDRGSYEQYF
V gene: TRBV5-1
J gene: TRBJ2-7
clone size: .

CDR3 protein: CSVVSVRQSAVSAFF
V gene: TRBV29-1
J gene: TRBJ1-1
clone size: .

CDR3 protein: CALGTEIVNTEAFF
V gene: TRBV30
J gene: TRBJ1-1
clone size: .

CDR3 protein: CASSAGQGIWDYGYTF
V gene: TRBV5-5
J gene: TRBJ1-2
clone size: .

CDR3 protein: CASSLLTVNNSPLHF
V gene: TRBV7-2
J gene: TRBJ1-6
clone size: .

CDR3 protein: CASSFPPGQGTDTQYF
V gene: TRBV5-4
J gene: TRBJ2-3
clone size: few

CDR3 protein: CASSLGALHSGNTIYF
V gene: TRBV5-1
J gene: TRBJ1-3
clone size: .

CDR3 protein: CASSLRTWTGGEKLFF
V gene: TRBV28
J gene: TRBJ1-4
clone size: .

CDR3 protein: CASSYARGGRFNEQFF
V gene: TRBV28
J gene: TRBJ2-1
clone size: once

CDR3 protein: CAWSVGLAGNEQFF
V gene: TRBV30
J gene: TRBJ2-1
clone size: .

CDR3 protein: CASSGQINEKLFF
V gene: TRBV2
J gene: TRBJ1-4
clone size: .

CDR3 protein: CASSLSGRDDEAFF
V gene: TRBV11-2
J gene: TRBJ1-1
clone size: once

CDR3 protein: CASRRARYEQYF
V gene: TRBV28
J gene: TRBJ2-7
clone size: .

CDR3 protein: CASMGGRGTYEQYF
V gene: TRBV2
J gene: TRBJ2-7
clone size: .

CDR3 protein: CASSGPGQGGYEQYF
V gene: TRBV4-1
J gene: TRBJ2-7
clone size: .

CDR3 protein: CASSARDTLQGANTGELFF
V gene: TRBV7-2
J gene: TRBJ2-2
clone size: .

CDR3 protein: CASSFQASSYEQYF
V gene: TRBV5-4
J gene: TRBJ2-7
clone size: .

CDR3 protein: CASSYSPLAGIYNEQFF
V gene: TRBV6-2/TRBV6-3
J gene: TRBJ2-1
clone size: once

CDR3 protein: CALRGATSYEQYF
V gene: TRBV28
J gene: TRBJ2-7
clone size: .

CDR3 protein: CAWSNSRGTGELFF
V gene: TRBV30
J gene: TRBJ2-2
clone size: .

CDR3 protein: CASSSGRYIQYF
V gene: TRBV12-3/TRBV12-4
J gene: TRBJ2-4
clone size: .

CDR3 protein: CASTPDSYGYTF
V gene: TRBV6-2/TRBV6-3
J gene: TRBJ1-2
clone size: once

CDR3 protein: CATSGPGQKYGYTF
V gene: TRBV24-1
J gene: TRBJ1-2
clone size: .

CDR3 protein: CASSPLEQETQYF
V gene: TRBV18
J gene: TRBJ2-5
clone size: .

CDR3 protein: CASRLGSRQPQHF
V gene: TRBV12-3/TRBV12-4
J gene: TRBJ1-5
clone size: .

CDR3 protein: CASSWTGVWGNYGYTF
V gene: TRBV27
J gene: TRBJ1-2
clone size: .

CDR3 protein: CASRLDRDSGNTIYF
V gene: TRBV5-5
J gene: TRBJ1-3
clone size: once

CDR3 protein: CATTPSQGANTIYF
V gene: TRBV19
J gene: TRBJ1-3
clone size: .

CDR3 protein: CASSFRLAATDTQYF
V gene: TRBV7-7
J gene: TRBJ2-3
clone size: .

CDR3 protein: CATSRRQVREKLFF
V gene: TRBV15
J gene: TRBJ1-4
clone size: .

CDR3 protein: CASSSGTSGRNEQFF
V gene: TRBV7-3
J gene: TRBJ2-1
clone size: .

CDR3 protein: CASSQPREKETEAFF
V gene: TRBV28
J gene: TRBJ1-1
clone size: once

CDR3 protein: CSVERGSHGYTF
V gene: TRBV29-1
J gene: TRBJ1-2
clone size: .

CDR3 protein: CASRHVDSTQETQYF
V gene: TRBV10-1
J gene: TRBJ2-5
clone size: .

CDR3 protein: CASRFGGYYGYTF
V gene: TRBV19
J gene: TRBJ1-2
clone size: .

CDR3 protein: CASSPGLPNTEAFF
V gene: TRBV27
J gene: TRBJ1-1
clone size: .

CDR3 protein: CASSYTSGTGSYEQYF
V gene: TRBV6-2/TRBV6-3
J gene: TRBJ2-7
clone size: .

CDR3 protein: CASSLTSGGYGELFF
V gene: TRBV7-2
J gene: TRBJ2-2
clone size: .

CDR3 protein: CASSHGQVRQYF
V gene: TRBV3-1/TRBV3-2
J gene: TRBJ2-7
clone size: .

CDR3 protein: CALNEGGRAKNIQYF
V gene: TRBV23-1
J gene: TRBJ2-4
clone size: .

CDR3 protein: CASSLAGGGTEAFF
V gene: TRBV5-1
J gene: TRBJ1-1
clone size: .

CDR3 protein: CSVLLNPYNEQFF
V gene: TRBV29-1
J gene: TRBJ2-1
clone size: .